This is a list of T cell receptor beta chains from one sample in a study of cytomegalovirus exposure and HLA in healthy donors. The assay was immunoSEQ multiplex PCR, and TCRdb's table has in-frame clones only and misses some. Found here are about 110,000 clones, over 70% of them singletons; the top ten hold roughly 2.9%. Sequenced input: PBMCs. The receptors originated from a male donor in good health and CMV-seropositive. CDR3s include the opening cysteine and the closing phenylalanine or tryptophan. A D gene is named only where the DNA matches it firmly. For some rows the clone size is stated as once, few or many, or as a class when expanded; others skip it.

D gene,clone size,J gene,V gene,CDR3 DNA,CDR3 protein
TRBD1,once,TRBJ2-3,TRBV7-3,TGTGCCAGCAGCTTAATGGGACAGGGGACAGATACGCAGTATTTT,CASSLMGQGTDTQYF
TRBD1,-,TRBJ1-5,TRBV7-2,TGTGCCAGCAGTTTAGGACAGGATAGCAATCAGCCCCAGCATTTT,CASSLGQDSNQPQHF
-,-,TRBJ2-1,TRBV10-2,TGCGCCAGCAGCAACGCGAGGAGCGGATTGTCCAATGAGCAGTTCTTC,CASSNARSGLSNEQFF
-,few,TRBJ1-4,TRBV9,TGTGCCAGCAGCCCTAGTTCAGAAGCGCCTAATGAAAAACTGTTTTTT,CASSPSSEAPNEKLFF
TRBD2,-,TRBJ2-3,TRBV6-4,TGTGCCAGCGAGGGACTAGCGGGAGGATATAGTATGACAGATACGCAGTATTTT,CASEGLAGGYSMTDTQYF
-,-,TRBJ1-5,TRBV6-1,TGTGCCAGCAGTGATAATCCGGGTAGCAATCAGCCCCAGCATTTT,CASSDNPGSNQPQHF
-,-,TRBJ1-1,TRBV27,TGTGCCAGCAGTCCCAACAGGGTTCTGAACACTGAAGCTTTCTTT,CASSPNRVLNTEAFF
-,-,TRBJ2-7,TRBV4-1,TGCGCCAGCAGCCAAGGGCTGTTGGGGGAGGCCTACGAGCAGTACTTC,CASSQGLLGEAYEQYF
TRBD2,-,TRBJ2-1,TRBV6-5,TGTGCCAGCAGTAACAACGGGAGGATTGAGCAGTTCTTC,CASSNNGRIEQFF
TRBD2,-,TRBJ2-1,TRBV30,TGTGCCTGGTTGGGAAACCTAGCGGCCCCCTACAATGAGCAGTTCTTC,CAWLGNLAAPYNEQFF
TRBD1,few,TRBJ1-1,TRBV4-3,TGCGCCAGCAGCCACTACAGGGGGGGCACTGAAGCTTTCTTT,CASSHYRGGTEAFF
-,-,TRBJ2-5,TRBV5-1,TGCGCCAGCAGCTTGGAACAGCCAGGGCGGGAGACCCAGTACTTC,CASSLEQPGRETQYF
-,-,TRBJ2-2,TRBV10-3,TGTGCCATCAGTGACAGGGTTTACACCGGGGAGCTGTTTTTT,CAISDRVYTGELFF
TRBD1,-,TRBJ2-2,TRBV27,TGTGCCAGCAGATTGGACAGGGCCGACACCGGGGAGCTGTTTTTT,CASRLDRADTGELFF
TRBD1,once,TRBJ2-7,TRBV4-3,TGCGCCAGCAGCCAAGTGAGGGGACAGGGGTACGAGCAGTACTTC,CASSQVRGQGYEQYF
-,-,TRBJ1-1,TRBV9,TGTGCCAGCAGCGTACTTTCAGACATGAACACTGAAGCTTTCTTT,CASSVLSDMNTEAFF
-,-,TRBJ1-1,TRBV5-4,TGTGCCAGCAGCGTGGACAAGAACACTGAAGCTTTCTTT,CASSVDKNTEAFF
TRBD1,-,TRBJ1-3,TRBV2,TGTGCCAGCAGTACCCGAGGGGGCATTGCTGGAAACACCATATATTTT,CASSTRGGIAGNTIYF
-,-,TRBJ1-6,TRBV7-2,TGTGCCAGCAGCTCGGGGTGGTATAATTCACCCCTCCACTTT,CASSSGWYNSPLHF
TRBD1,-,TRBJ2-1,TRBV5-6,TGTGCCAGCAGGTTCGGGGACAGGGCGCACAATGAGCAGTTCTTC,CASRFGDRAHNEQFF
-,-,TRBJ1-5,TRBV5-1,TGCGCCAGCAGCTTCCTCGGACTAGACAATCAGCCCCAGCATTTT,CASSFLGLDNQPQHF
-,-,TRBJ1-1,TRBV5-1,TGCGCCAGCTCCACGGTCCACACTGAAGCTTTCTTT,CASSTVHTEAFF
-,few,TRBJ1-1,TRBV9,TGTGCCAGCAGCCCGGGGGAGTATAACACTGAAGCTTTCTTT,CASSPGEYNTEAFF
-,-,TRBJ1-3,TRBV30,TGTGCCTTAATCAGGGAATCTGGAAACACCATATATTTT,CALIRESGNTIYF
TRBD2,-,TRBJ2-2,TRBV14,TGTGCCAGCAGCCAAGGGGGCGGGGGGCAGGGCGGGGAGCTGTTTTTT,CASSQGGGGQGGELFF
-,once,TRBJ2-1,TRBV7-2,TGTGCCAGCAGCTTAGTGCCGGGAGCTGTCGACAATGAGCAGCTCTTC,CASSLVPGAVDNEQLF
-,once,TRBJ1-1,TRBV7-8,TGTGCCAGCAACCCCCTTGGGGGGTTCTATAACACTGAAGCTTTCTTT,CASNPLGGFYNTEAFF
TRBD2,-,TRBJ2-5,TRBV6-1,TGTGCCAGCAGTGAATTGCGGGGGGGGCCCTGGGAGACCCAGTACTTC,CASSELRGGPWETQYF
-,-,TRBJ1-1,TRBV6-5,TGTGCCAGCAGTACTCTACAGGTGGAAGGAATTGGGGCTTTCTTT,CASSTLQVEGIGAFF
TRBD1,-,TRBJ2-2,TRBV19,TGTGCCAGTAGTACTATCCTGGGGACAGGGTTCGGGGAGCTGTTTTTT,CASSTILGTGFGELFF
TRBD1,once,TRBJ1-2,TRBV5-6,TGTGCCAGCAGCGCACCACAGGGGGCGGCGGGCTACACCTTC,CASSAPQGAAGYTF
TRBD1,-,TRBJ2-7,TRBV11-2,TGTGCCAGCAGCCCCGAGACAGGGATTTCTCCCGAGCAGTACTTC,CASSPETGISPEQYF
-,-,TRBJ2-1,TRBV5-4,TGTGCCAGCAGCCCCGGGACAAATCCCAATGAGCAGTTCTTC,CASSPGTNPNEQFF
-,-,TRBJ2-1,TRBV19,TGTGCCAGTAGTATTGGTGCGGGGTGGTATGAGCAGTTCTTC,CASSIGAGWYEQFF
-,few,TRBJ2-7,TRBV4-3,TGCGCCAGCAGCCCCGGAGGCCAACACTACGAGCAGTACTTC,CASSPGGQHYEQYF
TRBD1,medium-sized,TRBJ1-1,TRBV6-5,TGTGCCAGCAGTTACCTCCCAGGGGGCAGAACTGAAGCTTTCTTT,CASSYLPGGRTEAFF
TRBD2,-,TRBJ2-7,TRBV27,TGTGCCAGCAGTATTCTAGCGGGCGTCTCCTACGAGCAGTACTTC,CASSILAGVSYEQYF
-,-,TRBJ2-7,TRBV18,TGTGCCAGCTCACCTCCCGTGGAGGGGGCTCTATACGAGCAGTACTTC,CASSPPVEGALYEQYF
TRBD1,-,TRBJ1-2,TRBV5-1,TGCGCCAGCAGCGTGGGACAGGGGGCGACCTATGGCTACACCTTC,CASSVGQGATYGYTF
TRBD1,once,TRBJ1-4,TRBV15,TGTGCCACCAGCAGAGATGCAACAGGGGGCAGAGGGCTGTTTTTT,CATSRDATGGRGLFF
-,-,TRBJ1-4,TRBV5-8,TGTGCCAGCAGCCTAAGGACAGCAACTAATGAAAAACTGTTTTTT,CASSLRTATNEKLFF